The clone carrying this T cell receptor beta chain was recorded at least ten times. Its antigen is currently unknown. A sample-barcoded 5' primer and a J-beta primer mix were used in a second PCR of roughly 6 to 12 cycles. Template switching added a 12-random-nucleotide identifier to every cDNA molecule. Any given sample supplied a minimum of 2.5 million CDR3-containing paired-end reads. Each CDR3 protein is one row after TCRdb ran MiXCR on the 5' RACE reads. The table records over 1,500,000 distinct CDR3 sequences, 40% to 55% of them present only once. This sample is part of a study of blood T cells in healthy people across ages. Study results and limitations: Roughly linearly, TCR beta diversity per million T cells fell as age increased.

Germline lookup yields CDR1 SQVTM and CDR2 ANQGSEA. This CDR3 spans 11 amino acids. V shed 4 bases and J shed 1 base, with 4 bases lying between them. The V call is TRBV29-1, the J call TRBJ2-5; D is ambiguous. This receptor was identified in a middle-aged woman in good health. The sequenced material came from blood. The DNA of the CDR3 is TGCAGCGTTGTTCTCCAAGAGACCCAGTACTTC. Protein product: CSVVLQETQYF. The full variable domain, its missing parts supplied by reference TRBV29-1 and TRBJ2-5, is SAVISQKPSRDICQRGTSLTIQCQVDSQVTMMFWYRQQPGQSLTLIATANQGSEATYESGFVIDKFPISRPNLTFSTLTVSNMSPEDSSIYLCSVVLQETQYFGPGTRLLVL.